This T cell receptor beta chain was sequenced during a study of blood T cell repertoires in COVID-19. Turning to the study itself: Specimens from acute and convalescent COVID-19 originated in the United States, Italy and Spain.

Germline V CDR1 and CDR2: MGHRA, YSYEKL. There are 17 residues in the CDR3. V shed 6 bases, J shed 0 bases, and the junction held 9 bases outside the gene matches. A single count supports this clone. Under the authors' procedure: How many nucleated cells were present was estimated from reference gene primer amplification. Sequenced by immunoSEQ multiplex PCR; TCRdb stores in-frame clones only, minus some. V and J calls and clone size are copied from that table; D and trimming were computed from the DNA. The table includes hundreds of thousands of clones, roughly nine tenths detected once. Which cohort a participant joined came from the clinical history participants gave.

Sequencing was carried out using PBMCs or T cells enriched from blood (not recorded which). This receptor was taken from a man in his thirties or forties who had recovered from COVID-19. This chain uses TRBV4-1 with TRBJ2-4, with 9 bases that match TRBD2. The CDR3 bases are TGCGCCAGCAGTCCCCCGACTAGCGGACTAGCCAAAAACATTCAGTACTTC. Translation gives CASSPPTSGLAKNIQYF.